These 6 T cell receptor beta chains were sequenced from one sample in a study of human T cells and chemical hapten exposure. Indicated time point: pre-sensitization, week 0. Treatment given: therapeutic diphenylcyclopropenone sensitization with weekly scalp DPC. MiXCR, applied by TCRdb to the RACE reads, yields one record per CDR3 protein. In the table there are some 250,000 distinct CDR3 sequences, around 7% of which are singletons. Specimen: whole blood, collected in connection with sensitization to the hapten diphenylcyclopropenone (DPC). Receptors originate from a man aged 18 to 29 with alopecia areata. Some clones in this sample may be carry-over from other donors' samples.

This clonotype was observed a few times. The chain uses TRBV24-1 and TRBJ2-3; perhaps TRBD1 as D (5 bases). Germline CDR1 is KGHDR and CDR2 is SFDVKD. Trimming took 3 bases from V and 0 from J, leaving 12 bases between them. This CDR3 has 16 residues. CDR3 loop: CATSDPTDISTDTQYF. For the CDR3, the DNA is TGTGCCACCAGTGATCCGACAGACATAAGCACAGATACGCAGTATTTT.

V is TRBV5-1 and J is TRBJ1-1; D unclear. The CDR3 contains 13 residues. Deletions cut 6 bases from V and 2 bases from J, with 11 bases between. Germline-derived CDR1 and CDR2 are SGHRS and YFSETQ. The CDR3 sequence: CASTHHGNTEAFF. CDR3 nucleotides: TGCGCCAGCACCCACCACGGTAACACTGAAGCTTTCTTT.

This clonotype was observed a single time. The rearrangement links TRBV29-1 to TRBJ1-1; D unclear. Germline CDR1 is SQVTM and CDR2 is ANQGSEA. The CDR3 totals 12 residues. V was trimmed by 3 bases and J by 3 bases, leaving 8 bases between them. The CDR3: CSVDIGDTEAFF. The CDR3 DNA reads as TGCAGCGTTGATATTGGGGACACTGAAGCTTTCTTT.

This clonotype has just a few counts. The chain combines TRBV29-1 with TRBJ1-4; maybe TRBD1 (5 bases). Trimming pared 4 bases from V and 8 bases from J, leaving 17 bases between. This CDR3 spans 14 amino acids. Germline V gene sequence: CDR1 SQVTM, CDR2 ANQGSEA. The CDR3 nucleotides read TGCAGCGTTGCTCGAGGCCAGGGAGAGGAAAAACTGTTTTTT. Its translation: CSVARGQGEEKLFF.

The CDR3 region is CASSPGVGGEKLFF. The CDR3 DNA reads as TGTGCCAGCAGCCCAGGGGTCGGAGGAGAAAAACTGTTTTTT. J is TRBJ1-4 and V is TRBV9; weak D call: TRBD1 (6 bases). Germline CDR1 reads SGDLS; CDR2 reads YYNGEE. The CDR3 runs to 14 residues. The germline V and J ends were trimmed by 4 bases and 8 bases, with 15 bases remaining between them. The whole variable domain, filled in from reference TRBV9 and TRBJ1-4, reads DSGVTQTPKHLITATGQRVTLRCSPRSGDLSVYWYQQSLDQGLQFLIQYYNGEERAKGNILERFSAQQFPDLHSELNLSSLELGDSALYFCASSPGVGGEKLFFGSGTQLSVL.

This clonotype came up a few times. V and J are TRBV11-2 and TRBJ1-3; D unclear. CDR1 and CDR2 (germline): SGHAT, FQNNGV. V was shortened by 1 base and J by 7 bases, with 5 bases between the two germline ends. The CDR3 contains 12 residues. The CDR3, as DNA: TGTGCCAGCAGCTTAGTTGTTAACACCATATATTTT. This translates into CASSLVVNTIYF.